Detailed here is one T cell receptor (beta chain). Its antigen is as yet unknown. Every sample had its cDNA made across eight separate reactions. Addition of UMIs with a 6-nucleotide sample barcode was achieved by template switching. TCRdb re-called the 5' RACE reads; every CDR3 protein appears as one record, without DNA. The data show roughly 200,000 distinct CDR3 sequences, and the top ten clones hold roughly 7.5%. This sample is drawn from a study of monozygotic twins with inflammatory bowel disease. Study findings and constraints: Inverse Simpson values showed less TCRbeta diversity in IBD patients than in their healthy co-twins.

Per the germline V gene, CDR1 is DFQATT and CDR2 is SNEGSKA (reference sequence). There are 11 residues in the CDR3. The receptor comes from a human donor with ulcerative colitis or Crohn's disease, or a healthy co-twin of an affected twin (not recorded which). The sequenced sample consisted of blood. V gene TRBV20-1 combines with J gene TRBJ2-5. CDR3 in amino acids: CSARESETQYF.